These 3 T cell receptor beta chains share one sample of origin, sequenced in a study of T cell changes during pregnancy in multiple sclerosis (dated by TCRdb to 2018 to 2020). Libraries were prepared through the immunoSEQ multiplex PCR assay. TCRdb re-hosts the immuneACCESS table, in-frame sequences only. Its copies lack some clones; in the studies checked, an unresolved V gene accounts for under half of them, and the cause for the rest is not known. This sample gives roughly 48,000 clones in total; 94% of them show up just once. The top ten clones comprise roughly 0.5% of the sample. The starting material was CD4+ T cells from peripheral blood mononuclear cells, obtained in the first trimester of pregnancy. The receptors were sampled from a female donor with multiple sclerosis, enrolled in a pregnancy study.

The V gene is TRBV6-5, the J gene TRBJ1-2; TRBD1 agrees at 8 bases. The CDR3 is 12 amino acids. The V and J ends lost 6 bases and 4 bases, in that order; junction bases with no gene match: 1. Looked up from germline, CDR1 is MNHEY and CDR2 is SVGAGI. CDR3 residues: CASSQGAYGYTF. DNA for the CDR3: TGTGCCAGCAGCCAGGGGGCCTATGGCTACACCTTC.

The gene calls are TRBV9 and TRBJ1-4; no clear D gene. V shed 0 bases and J shed 6 bases, with 12 bases lying between them. Germline loops: CDR1 SGDLS, CDR2 YYNGEE. This CDR3 has 15 amino acids. CDR3 nucleotide sequence: TGTGCCAGCAGCGTAGGGTCCAGACAAGATGAAAAACTGTTTTTT. Amino acid sequence: CASSVGSRQDEKLFF. Looking up the rest from reference TRBV9 and TRBJ1-4 gives the full variable domain: DSGVTQTPKHLITATGQRVTLRCSPRSGDLSVYWYQQSLDQGLQFLIQYYNGEERAKGNILERFSAQQFPDLHSELNLSSLELGDSALYFCASSVGSRQDEKLFFGSGTQLSVL.

This rearrangement joins TRBV15 to TRBJ2-5, with D unresolved. V was pared by 4 bases and J by 1 base, with 10 bases between. This CDR3 is 14 amino acids long. Germline V lookup: CDR1 LNHNV, CDR2 YYDKDF (reference sequence). The CDR3 sequence: CATSMGSIQETQYF. The CDR3 DNA reads TGTGCCACCAGCATGGGCAGCATCCAAGAGACCCAGTACTTC.